Given below is one TCR beta chain in context. The data are from a study of blood T cell repertoires in COVID-19. The Seattle patients, enrolled during active infection, were followed longitudinally. The assay was immunoSEQ multiplex PCR, and TCRdb's table has in-frame clones only and misses some. The data hold some 290,000 clones, with roughly 86% observed a single time. Germline trimming cut 7 bases from V and 6 bases from J; bases unmatched to any gene: 6. In germline, CDR1 is MNHEY, CDR2 SVGAGI. The CDR3 totals 13 residues. The chain recombines TRBV6-5 with TRBJ2-7, with 10 nucleotides matching TRBD1. The sequence was collected from a woman aged 30 to 39 with COVID-19, enrolled during active disease. Sequences were obtained from peripheral blood. Here the CDR3 reads CASTPGQGGEQYF. The CDR3 nucleotides are TGTGCCAGCACCCCCGGACAGGGGGGCGAGCAGTACTTC.